The present entry profiles one TCR beta chain with its context. This record comes from a study of blood T cell repertoires in COVID-19. About the research overall: There were acute and convalescent COVID-19 samples, and they came from the United States, Italy and Spain. Sample material is recorded as cDNA or gDNA derived from T cells, B-cell-depleted T cells, or PBMCs.

Authors' processing steps: Reference gene primer amplification gave estimated nucleated cell counts. Sequencing was performed with immunoSEQ multiplex PCR; in TCRdb, only in-frame clones are kept and a portion is missing. V and J calls and clone size are given by that table; D and trimming were obtained from the DNA. In the table there are under 100,000 clones, about 90% of which are singletons. V lost 7 bases to trimming and J lost 0 bases, with 12 bases between them. This CDR3 has 15 residues. The germline gives CDR1 MNHEY, CDR2 SMNVEV (reference sequence). The gene calls are TRBV27 and TRBJ2-2; D is unclear. The sequencing input was peripheral blood. The sequence derives from a man between 45 and 60 years old with active COVID-19. For the CDR3, the DNA is TGTGCCAGCACTTACAATCCTTCGAACACCGGGGAGCTGTTTTTT. Its protein is CASTYNPSNTGELFF.